A selection of T cell receptor beta chains follows, all from one sample in a study of control samples from healthy donors and cancer patients. Profiled with immunoSEQ multiplex PCR; TCRdb holds only in-frame clones, not every one. The sample lists some 200,000 clones, 80% to 95% occurring once. The material sequenced was blood. The receptors were gathered from a man between 18 and 29 years old in good health. CDR3s leave out the opening cysteine and the closing phenylalanine or tryptophan. A D gene is named only where the DNA matches it firmly.

12	NA	TRBJ2-7	TRBV27	ASSSARFPMEQY
14	NA	TRBJ2-7	TRBV15	ATSRDGSGSSYEQY
14	NA	TRBJ1-2	TRBV2	ASSGGLEGLARGYT
12	TRBD2	TRBJ2-3	TRBV5-1	ASSLAGVEDTQY
14	NA	TRBJ2-2	TRBV28	ASSLTVSPNTGELF
11	NA	TRBJ1-1	TRBV12-3/TRBV12-4	ASSPLQAGEAF
12	NA	TRBJ2-1	TRBV9	ASSAPVGADEQF
11	NA	TRBJ1-2	TRBV5-1	ASSSRGAYGYT
12	NA	TRBJ1-2	TRBV6-1	ASSEGGRRGGYT
12	NA	TRBJ1-2	TRBV18	ASSPLTANYGYT
12	TRBD1	TRBJ2-7	TRBV5-6	ASSYRGLIYEQY
14	TRBD2	TRBJ2-3	TRBV19	ASSRRSGGAGDTQY
15	NA	TRBJ1-4	TRBV27	ASSLRTAKATNEKLF
12	NA	TRBJ2-1	TRBV5-5	ASNRVALPGEQF
13	TRBD1	TRBJ1-2	TRBV5-4	ASSLVDRGMRGYT
10	NA	TRBJ1-3	TRBV10-3	AIRESGNTIY
12	NA	TRBJ1-5	TRBV28	ASSRDSINQPQH
8	NA	TRBJ1-2	TRBV2	ARAEHGYT
15	TRBD2	TRBJ2-7	TRBV7-8	ASRTTSGGLSSYEQY
11	NA	TRBJ1-1	TRBV20-1	SASEHLNTEAF
12	NA	TRBJ2-3	TRBV11-3	ASSFGESTDTQY
10	NA	TRBJ2-1	TRBV24-1	ATASPAFEQF
11	NA	TRBJ1-1	TRBV19	ATREFLNTEAF
17	TRBD1	TRBJ1-6	TRBV5-1	ASSRYRDGGQFGNSPLH
16	NA	TRBJ1-5	TRBV28	ASSLGLVRGYSNQPQH
13	TRBD1	TRBJ1-4	TRBV2	ASSLDRVTNEKLF
13	NA	TRBJ2-1	TRBV24-1	ATSDQGSSYNEQF
13	NA	TRBJ2-3	TRBV14	ASSQQTGRTDTQY
11	NA	TRBJ2-5	TRBV7-2	ASSLFGPETQY
11	NA	TRBJ2-7	TRBV28	ATRGPTLGEQY
13	TRBD2	TRBJ2-1	TRBV27	ASSLRSGGNNEQF
14	TRBD1	TRBJ2-1	TRBV11-2	ASSLVPGQGANEQF
14	NA	TRBJ2-7	TRBV29-1	SVEAGRGGPRYEQY